The T cell receptor (beta chain) described here comes from a study of cytomegalovirus exposure and HLA in healthy donors. V shed 7 bases, J shed 10 bases, and the junction held 9 bases outside the gene matches. CDR1 and CDR2 from the germline V gene are MNHEY and SVGAGI. This CDR3 is 12 amino acids long. A few counts support this clone. Primers: 60 Vbeta forward and 13 Jbeta reverse. Sequencing used immunoSEQ multiplex PCR; TCRdb keeps in-frame clones, though not all of them. Of 110,000 to 150,000 clones in the sample, about 73% were seen once. The chain recombines TRBV6-5 with TRBJ1-1, with TRBD1 identical over 7 bases. Sequencing used PBMCs. The TCR was taken from a woman aged 55-70 years in good health and CMV-seropositive. CDR3 in DNA: TGTGCCAGCACCACCAACAGGGGCCGAGCTTTCTTT. This encodes CASTTNRGRAFF.